Here is one T cell receptor (beta chain) with its context. The antigen is undetermined. The same CDR3 is also encoded by other DNA sequences in this sample. The entry originates in a study of shared clonotypes between healthy human individuals. Germline-derived CDR1 and CDR2 are SGHRS and YFSETQ. J was trimmed by 0 bases and V by 4 bases; bases with no gene match: 2. CDR3 length equals 14 residues. Study donors comprised healthy, HIV-negative adults devoid of recent acute infection or vaccination. Study-level findings and limits: Relative to clonotypes present in all four donors, those not shared had lower generation probabilities. Even with large depth, rarefaction showed that sorted-subset sequencing was incomplete.

Original handling: Filtering differed because ImmunoSEQ produced junction-only sequences that carried no quality scores. The assay was immunoSEQ multiplex PCR, and TCRdb's table has in-frame clones only and misses some. V and J calls and clone size are as listed in that table; D and trimming were resolved from the DNA. This table holds 1,500,000 or so clones, over 95% found once. The specimen sequenced was naive CD4+ T cells sorted from blood. Indicated subset: CD45RA+ positively selected. The chain carries TRBV5-1 and TRBJ2-7, with 9 positions matching TRBD2. The clonotype originates from a man aged 30 to 39 in good health. The CDR3: CASSISGSSYEQYF. CDR3 DNA sequence: TGCGCCAGCAGCATTAGCGGGAGCTCCTACGAGCAGTACTTC.